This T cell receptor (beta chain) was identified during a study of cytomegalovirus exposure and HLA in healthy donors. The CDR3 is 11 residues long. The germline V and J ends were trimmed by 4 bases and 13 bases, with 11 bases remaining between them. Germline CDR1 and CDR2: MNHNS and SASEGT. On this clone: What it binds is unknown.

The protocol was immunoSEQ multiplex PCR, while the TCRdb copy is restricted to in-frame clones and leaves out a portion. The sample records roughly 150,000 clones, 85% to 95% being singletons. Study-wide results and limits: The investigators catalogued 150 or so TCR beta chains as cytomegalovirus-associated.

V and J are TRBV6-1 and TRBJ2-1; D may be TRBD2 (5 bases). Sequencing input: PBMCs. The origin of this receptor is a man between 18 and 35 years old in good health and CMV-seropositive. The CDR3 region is CASSARSGQFF. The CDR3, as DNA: TGTGCCAGCAGTGCGAGGAGCGGACAGTTCTTC.